A single TCR beta chain is shown here with its context. Its antigen remains unknown. V lost 7 bases and J lost 0; bases outside the gene matches: 10. The CDR3 length is 17 residues. Germline CDR1 and CDR2: LNHDA and SQIVND (reference sequence). Assay used: immunoSEQ multiplex PCR; TCRdb lists only in-frame clones, some missing. The sample yields about 68,000 clones, roughly 85% seen once. This specimen belongs to a study of radiotherapy plus CTLA-4 blockade in lung cancer. Whole-study findings and limits: Radiotherapy with ipilimumab was followed by blood expansion of tumor-derived clones.

Sequences were derived from peripheral blood, sampled from a patient treated with radiotherapy plus ipilimumab. The chain recombines TRBV19 with TRBJ1-4, with 8 bases identical to TRBD1. The TCR sequence derives from a human donor with non-small cell lung cancer who had a complete response to radiotherapy plus ipilimumab. In DNA, the CDR3 is TGTGCCAGTACCTCCGGGACAGGAGTTGCAACTAATGAAAAACTGTTTTTT. Translation: CASTSGTGVATNEKLFF. Complete variable domain (other parts from reference TRBV19 and TRBJ1-4): DGGITQSPKYLFRKEGQNVTLSCEQNLNHDAMYWYRQDPGQGLRLIYYSQIVNDFQKGDIAEGYSVSREKKESFPLTVTSAQKNPTAFYLCASTSGTGVATNEKLFFGSGTQLSVL.